The T cell receptor (beta chain) under discussion was sequenced for a study of Tregs in tolerant kidney transplant recipients. Germline V gene sequence: CDR1 SQVTM, CDR2 ANQGSEA. This CDR3 contains 14 residues. The nonmyeloablative bone marrow transplants came from related graft donors, with transient mixed chimerism. Thawed PBMCs were FACS-sorted into unstimulated CD4+CD25+CD127- regulatory T cells, CD4+CD25- non-regulatory cells, CD4 and CD8 cells. Data came from immunoSEQ multiplex PCR; TCRdb stores just in-frame clones and leaves some out. Of tens of thousands of clones detected, about 91% appear once; the ten largest clones hold roughly 1.4%. Broader study findings: The small number of patients limits these findings pending further validation.

Details on this clone: Its cognate antigen is unknown. One end of the junction varies from germline; a read error may be responsible. This sample also contains other DNA sequences that code for the same CDR3.

The clonotype was recovered from a human patient who received a combined kidney and bone marrow transplant. Some T cells may be the graft donor's. V is TRBV29-1 and J is TRBJ2-2, with D perhaps TRBD2 (5 bases). Sample: CD4+ T cells from blood (PBMCs), taken 24 months after the transplant. This chain's CDR3 is CSVFPEGSTGELFF. CDR3 nucleotide sequence: TGCAGCGTTTTCCCAGAGGGATCCACCGGGGAACTGTTTTTT.